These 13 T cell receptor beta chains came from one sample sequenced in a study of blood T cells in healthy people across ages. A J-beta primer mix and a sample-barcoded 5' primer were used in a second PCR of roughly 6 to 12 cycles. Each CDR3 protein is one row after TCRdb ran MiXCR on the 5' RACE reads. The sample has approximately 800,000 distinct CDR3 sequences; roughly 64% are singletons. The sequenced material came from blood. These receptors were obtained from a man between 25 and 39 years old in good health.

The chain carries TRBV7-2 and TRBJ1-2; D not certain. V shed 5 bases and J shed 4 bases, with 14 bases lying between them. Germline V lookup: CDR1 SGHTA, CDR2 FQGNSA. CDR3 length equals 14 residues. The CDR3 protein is CASSRLRTVYGYTF. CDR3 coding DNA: TGTGCCAGCAGCCGACTCAGAACAGTCTATGGCTACACCTTC. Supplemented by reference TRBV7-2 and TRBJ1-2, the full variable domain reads GAGVSQSPSNKVTEKGKDVELRCDPISGHTALYWYRQSLGQGLEFLIYFQGNSAPDKSGLPSDRFSAERTGGSVSTLTIQRTQQEDSAVYLCASSRLRTVYGYTFGSGTRLTVV.

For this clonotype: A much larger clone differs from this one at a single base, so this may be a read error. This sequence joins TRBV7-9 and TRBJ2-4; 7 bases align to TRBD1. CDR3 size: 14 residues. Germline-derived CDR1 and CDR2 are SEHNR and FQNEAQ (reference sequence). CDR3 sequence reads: CACSLQGRGGPQYF. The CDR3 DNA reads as TGTGCCTGCAGCTTACAAGGCAGAGGGGGCCCCCAGTACTTC. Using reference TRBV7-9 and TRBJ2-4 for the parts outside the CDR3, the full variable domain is DTGVSQNPRHKITKRGQNVTFRCDPISEHNRLYWYRQTLGQGPEFLTYFQNEAQLEKSRLLSDRFSAERPKGSFSTLEIQRTEQGDSAMYLCACSLQGRGGPQYFGAGTRLSVL.

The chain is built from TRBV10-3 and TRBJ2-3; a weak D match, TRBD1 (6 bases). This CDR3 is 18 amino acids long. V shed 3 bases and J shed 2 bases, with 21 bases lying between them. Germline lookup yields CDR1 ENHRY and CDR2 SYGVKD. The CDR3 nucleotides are TGTGCCATCAGTGATTCGGGGTGGGACATAGGATCCACAGATACGCAGTATTTT. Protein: CAISDSGWDIGSTDTQYF.

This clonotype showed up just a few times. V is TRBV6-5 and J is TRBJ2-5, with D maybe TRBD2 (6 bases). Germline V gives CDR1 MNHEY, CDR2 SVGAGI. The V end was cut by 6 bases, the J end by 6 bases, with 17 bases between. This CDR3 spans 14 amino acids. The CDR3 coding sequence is TGTGCCAGCAGCCGGGACTCGCCTGGAAAGACCCAGTACTTC. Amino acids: CASSRDSPGKTQYF.

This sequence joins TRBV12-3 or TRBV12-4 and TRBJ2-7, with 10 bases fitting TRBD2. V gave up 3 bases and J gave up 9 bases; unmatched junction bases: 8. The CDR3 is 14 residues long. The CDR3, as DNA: TGTGCCAGCAGTTTTCGGACTAGCGGCGTTGGGCAGTACTTC. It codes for CASSFRTSGVGQYF.

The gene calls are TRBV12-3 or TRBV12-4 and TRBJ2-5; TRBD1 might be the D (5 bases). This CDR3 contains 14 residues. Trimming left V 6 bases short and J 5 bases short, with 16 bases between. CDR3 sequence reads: CASSPRVALETQYF. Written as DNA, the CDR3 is TGTGCCAGCAGCCCCAGGGTTGCCTTGGAGACCCAGTACTTC.

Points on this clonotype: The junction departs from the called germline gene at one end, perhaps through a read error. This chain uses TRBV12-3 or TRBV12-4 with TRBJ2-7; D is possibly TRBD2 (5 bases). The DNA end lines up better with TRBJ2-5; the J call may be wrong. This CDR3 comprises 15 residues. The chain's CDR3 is CASSLALKVLETQYF. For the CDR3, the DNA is TGTGCCAGTAGTTTAGCGCTAAAGGTACTAGAGACCCAGTACTTC.

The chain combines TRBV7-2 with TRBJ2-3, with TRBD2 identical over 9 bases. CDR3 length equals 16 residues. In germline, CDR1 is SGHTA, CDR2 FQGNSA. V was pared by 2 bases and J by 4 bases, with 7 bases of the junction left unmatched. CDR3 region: CASSLKGGGAPDTQYF. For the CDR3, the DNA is TGTGCCAGCAGCTTAAAGGGCGGGGGGGCTCCAGATACGCAGTATTTT.

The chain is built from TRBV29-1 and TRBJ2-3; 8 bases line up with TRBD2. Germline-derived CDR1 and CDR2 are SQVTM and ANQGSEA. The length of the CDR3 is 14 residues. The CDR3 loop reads CSSIGRGATDTQYF. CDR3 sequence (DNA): TGCAGTAGTATCGGGCGGGGGGCCACAGATACGCAGTATTTT.

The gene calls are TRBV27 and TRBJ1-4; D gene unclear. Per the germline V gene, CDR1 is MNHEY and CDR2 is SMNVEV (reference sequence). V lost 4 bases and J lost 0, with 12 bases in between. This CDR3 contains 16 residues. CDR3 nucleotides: TGTGCCAGCAGTTCTTCCTCAGTACCAACTAATGAAAAACTGTTTTTT. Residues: CASSSSSVPTNEKLFF. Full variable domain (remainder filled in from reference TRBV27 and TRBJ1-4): EAQVTQNPRYLITVTGKKLTVTCSQNMNHEYMSWYRQDPGLGLRQIYYSMNVEVTDKGDVPEGYKVSRKEKRNFPLILESPSPNQTSLYFCASSSSSVPTNEKLFFGSGTQLSVL.

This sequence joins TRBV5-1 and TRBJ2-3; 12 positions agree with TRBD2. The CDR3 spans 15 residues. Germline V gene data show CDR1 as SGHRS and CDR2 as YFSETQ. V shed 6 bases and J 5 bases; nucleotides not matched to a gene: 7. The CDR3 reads CASTLLAGGRDTQYF. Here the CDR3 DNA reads TGCGCCAGCACTCTACTAGCGGGGGGACGAGATACGCAGTATTTT.

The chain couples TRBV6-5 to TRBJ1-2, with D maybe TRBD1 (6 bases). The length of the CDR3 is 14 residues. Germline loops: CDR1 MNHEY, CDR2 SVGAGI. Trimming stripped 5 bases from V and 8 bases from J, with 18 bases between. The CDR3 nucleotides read TGTGCCAGCAGTAGGCTCCAGGGGAAGCACGGCTACACCTTC. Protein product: CASSRLQGKHGYTF.

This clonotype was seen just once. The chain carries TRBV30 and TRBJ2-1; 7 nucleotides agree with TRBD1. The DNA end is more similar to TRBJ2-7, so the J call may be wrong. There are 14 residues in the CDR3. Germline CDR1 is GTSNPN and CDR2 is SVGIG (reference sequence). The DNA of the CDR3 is TGTGCCTGGAGAGGGGGCTGGTGGGACAATGAGCAGTACTTC. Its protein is CAWRGGWWDNEQYF.